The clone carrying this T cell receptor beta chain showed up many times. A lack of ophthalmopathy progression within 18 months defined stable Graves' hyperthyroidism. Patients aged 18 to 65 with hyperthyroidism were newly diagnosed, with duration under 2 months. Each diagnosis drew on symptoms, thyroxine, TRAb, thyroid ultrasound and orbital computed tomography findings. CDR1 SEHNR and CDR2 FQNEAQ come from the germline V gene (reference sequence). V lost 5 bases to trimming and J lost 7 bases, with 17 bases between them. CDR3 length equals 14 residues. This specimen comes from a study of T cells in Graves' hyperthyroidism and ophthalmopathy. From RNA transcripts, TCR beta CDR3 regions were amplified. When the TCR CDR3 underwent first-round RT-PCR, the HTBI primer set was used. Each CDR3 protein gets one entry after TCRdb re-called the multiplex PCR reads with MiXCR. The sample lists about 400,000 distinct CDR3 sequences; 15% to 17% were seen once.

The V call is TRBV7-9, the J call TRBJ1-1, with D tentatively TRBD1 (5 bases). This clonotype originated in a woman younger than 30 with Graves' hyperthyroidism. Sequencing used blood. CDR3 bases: TGTGCCAGCAGCCAGGGACGGGACGGGAGTGAAGCTTTCTTT. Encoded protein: CASSQGRDGSEAFF.